The rows below give T cell receptor beta chains drawn from one sample of a study of OX40 agonist ivuxolimab in advanced cancers. The data were produced by immunoSEQ multiplex PCR, yet TCRdb's version contains in-frame clones alone and is incomplete. Of 55,000 to 70,000 clones listed, 85% are singletons. The material sequenced was CD4+ or CD8+ T cells sorted from blood, taken in a trial of the OX40 agonist ivuxolimab. The receptor source for this set is an adult with an advanced solid tumor such as melanoma, head and neck, liver or kidney cancer. Both conserved end residues are part of each CDR3. The order of the fields is V gene, J gene, clone size, D gene, CDR3 protein, CDR3 DNA. D genes are given only for firm matches. Where a row states a size, it is once, few, many or the class of an expanded clone; other rows omit it.

V: TRBV14; J: TRBJ2-5; size: .; D: .; CDR3: CASSQFGTSQETQYF; DNA: TGTGCCAGCAGCCAGTTTGGGACAAGTCAAGAGACCCAGTACTTC
V: TRBV28; J: TRBJ1-5; size: .; D: .; CDR3: CASSFGGSNQPQHF; DNA: TGTGCCAGCAGTTTCGGTGGGAGCAATCAGCCCCAGCATTTT
V: TRBV5-1; J: TRBJ2-3; size: .; D: .; CDR3: CASSQSGVTDTQYF; DNA: TGCGCCAGCAGCCAGTCCGGGGTCACAGATACGCAGTATTTT
V: TRBV4-1; J: TRBJ2-5; size: .; D: .; CDR3: CASSHPGAETQYF; DNA: TGCGCCAGCAGCCATCCGGGAGCAGAGACCCAGTACTTC
V: TRBV5-4; J: TRBJ2-7; size: .; D: .; CDR3: CASSRTVEEYEQYF; DNA: TGTGCCAGCAGCAGGACAGTCGAGGAGTACGAGCAGTACTTC
V: TRBV10-3; J: TRBJ2-3; size: .; D: .; CDR3: CAISESRGRGFADTQYF; DNA: TGTGCCATCAGTGAGTCGAGGGGACGGGGGTTTGCAGATACGCAGTATTTT
V: TRBV7-8; J: TRBJ2-1; size: .; D: TRBD2; CDR3: CASSLAPSGSIKNEQFF; DNA: TGTGCCAGCAGCTTAGCGCCTAGCGGGAGTATCAAGAATGAGCAGTTCTTC
V: TRBV7-9; J: TRBJ2-5; size: .; D: .; CDR3: CASSLAGGQETQYF; DNA: TGTGCCAGCAGCTTAGCTGGGGGACAAGAGACCCAGTACTTC
V: TRBV5-1; J: TRBJ1-2; size: .; D: TRBD1; CDR3: CASSWGTGGVGYTF; DNA: TGCGCCAGCAGCTGGGGGACAGGGGGAGTTGGCTACACCTTC
V: TRBV6-5; J: TRBJ1-3; size: .; D: .; CDR3: CASKLGSGNTIYF; DNA: TGTGCCAGCAAATTAGGCTCTGGAAACACCATATATTTT
V: TRBV5-8; J: TRBJ2-7; size: .; D: .; CDR3: CASNRGNYEQYF; DNA: TGTGCCAGCAATCGCGGGAACTACGAGCAGTACTTC
V: TRBV2; J: TRBJ2-1; size: .; D: TRBD2; CDR3: CASTRRPLAGYNEQFF; DNA: TGTGCCAGCACCAGAAGGCCACTAGCGGGTTACAATGAGCAGTTCTTC
V: TRBV27; J: TRBJ2-7; size: few; D: .; CDR3: CASRGGTRYEQYF; DNA: TGTGCCAGCAGGGGGGGGACACGCTACGAGCAGTACTTC
V: TRBV6-6; J: TRBJ2-7; size: .; D: .; CDR3: CASSYGYDPWSEQYF; DNA: TGTGCCAGCAGTTACGGGTACGACCCTTGGAGTGAGCAGTACTTC
V: TRBV10-3; J: TRBJ1-6; size: .; D: .; CDR3: CAITTDQASPLHF; DNA: TGTGCCATCACTACAGACCAGGCTTCACCCCTCCACTTT
V: TRBV7-2; J: TRBJ1-1; size: .; D: .; CDR3: CASSLGLTPNTEAFF; DNA: TGTGCCAGCAGCTTGGGCCTGACACCGAACACTGAAGCTTTCTTT
V: TRBV7-9; J: TRBJ2-3; size: .; D: TRBD2; CDR3: CASSLGLLAESTDTQYF; DNA: TGTGCCAGCAGCTTAGGTCTTCTAGCGGAAAGCACAGATACGCAGTATTTT
V: TRBV28; J: TRBJ1-4; size: .; D: .; CDR3: CASSKGYLATNEKLFF; DNA: TGTGCCAGCAGTAAAGGGTATTTAGCAACTAATGAAAAACTGTTTTTT
V: TRBV5-6; J: TRBJ2-3; size: .; D: .; CDR3: CASSTGSGDTQYF; DNA: TGTGCCAGCAGCACAGGGTCGGGAGATACGCAGTATTTT
V: TRBV7-9; J: TRBJ2-5; size: .; D: .; CDR3: CASSIQVAEQYF; DNA: TGTGCCAGCAGCATACAGGTGGCGGAGCAGTACTTC
V: TRBV5-1; J: TRBJ2-1; size: .; D: TRBD2; CDR3: CASSSGDYSSNEQFF; DNA: TGCGCCAGCAGCTCTGGGGACTACAGCTCCAATGAGCAGTTCTTC
V: TRBV18; J: TRBJ2-7; size: .; D: .; CDR3: CASSQSTDYEQYF; DNA: TGTGCCAGCTCACAGTCAACAGACTACGAGCAGTACTTC
V: TRBV5-1; J: TRBJ2-2; size: .; D: TRBD1; CDR3: CASSWTGSPSTGELFF; DNA: TGCGCCAGCAGCTGGACAGGGTCCCCCAGCACCGGGGAGCTGTTTTTT
V: TRBV6-1; J: TRBJ2-1; size: .; D: .; CDR3: CASSARSASSYNEQFF; DNA: TGTGCCAGCAGTGCTAGAAGCGCAAGCTCCTACAATGAGCAGTTCTTC
V: TRBV5-4; J: TRBJ2-4; size: .; D: TRBD1; CDR3: CASSSRQGANIQYF; DNA: TGTGCCAGCAGCTCTCGACAGGGCGCAAACATTCAGTACTTC
V: TRBV28; J: TRBJ2-4; size: .; D: .; CDR3: CASTAGRLAKNIQYF; DNA: TGTGCCAGCACTGCGGGCAGGCTAGCCAAAAACATTCAGTACTTC
V: TRBV2; J: TRBJ2-7; size: .; D: TRBD1; CDR3: CASRGDSSYEQYF; DNA: TGTGCCAGCAGGGGGGACAGCTCCTACGAGCAGTACTTC
V: TRBV11-3; J: TRBJ2-1; size: .; D: .; CDR3: CASRTKGSEQFF; DNA: TGTGCCAGCAGGACCAAGGGGAGTGAGCAGTTCTTC
V: TRBV21-1; J: TRBJ1-1; size: .; D: .; CDR3: CASSPWGEGEAFF; DNA: TGTGCCAGTAGCCCTTGGGGCGAAGGTGAAGCTTTCTTT
V: TRBV9; J: TRBJ2-1; size: .; D: .; CDR3: CASSVTPALDNEQFF; DNA: TGTGCCAGCAGCGTCACCCCCGCGCTCGACAATGAGCAGTTCTTC
V: TRBV7-3; J: TRBJ2-7; size: .; D: TRBD2; CDR3: CASSPTSGYEQYF; DNA: TGTGCCAGCAGCCCTACTAGCGGCTACGAGCAGTACTTC
V: TRBV28; J: TRBJ2-3; size: .; D: TRBD2; CDR3: CASGSRGGTDTQYF; DNA: TGTGCCAGCGGGTCCCGGGGGGGCACAGATACGCAGTATTTT
V: TRBV7-9; J: TRBJ2-1; size: .; D: TRBD1; CDR3: CASSPGGWLSSYNEQFF; DNA: TGTGCCAGCAGCCCAGGGGGCTGGTTAAGCTCCTACAATGAGCAGTTCTTC
V: TRBV4-2; J: TRBJ2-2; size: .; D: .; CDR3: CASSQDVPGEGFAGELFF; DNA: TGTGCCAGCAGCCAAGACGTTCCGGGGGAAGGATTTGCCGGGGAGCTGTTTTTT
V: TRBV11-2; J: TRBJ2-3; size: .; D: TRBD2; CDR3: CASSFLLGSGRTDTQYF; DNA: TGTGCCAGCAGCTTTCTCCTAGGTAGCGGGAGGACAGATACGCAGTATTTT
V: TRBV7-3; J: TRBJ2-3; size: .; D: .; CDR3: CASSLRTARDTQYF; DNA: TGTGCCAGCAGCCTAAGGACAGCGCGGGATACGCAGTATTTT
V: TRBV28; J: TRBJ2-2; size: .; D: .; CDR3: CASSFLDSTGELFF; DNA: TGTGCCAGCAGTTTTTTGGACAGCACCGGGGAGCTGTTTTTT
V: TRBV5-6; J: TRBJ2-7; size: once; D: TRBD1; CDR3: CASSLEGAPYEQYF; DNA: TGTGCCAGCAGCTTAGAGGGGGCCCCCTACGAGCAGTACTTC
V: TRBV9; J: TRBJ1-4; size: once; D: TRBD1; CDR3: CASSETTGESEKLFF; DNA: TGTGCCAGCAGCGAAACGACAGGGGAGTCGGAAAAACTGTTTTTT
V: TRBV10-3; J: TRBJ1-5; size: .; D: .; CDR3: CAISAVNSNQPQHF; DNA: TGTGCCATCAGTGCGGTGAATAGCAATCAGCCCCAGCATTTT
V: TRBV11-1; J: TRBJ2-7; size: .; D: .; CDR3: CASSPRTRSSYEQYF; DNA: TGTGCCAGCAGCCCCCGGACCAGGAGCTCCTACGAGCAGTACTTC
V: TRBV7-6; J: TRBJ2-1; size: .; D: TRBD2; CDR3: CASSPTSGRANEQFF; DNA: TGTGCCAGCAGCCCAACTAGCGGGAGGGCCAATGAGCAGTTCTTC
V: TRBV4-3; J: TRBJ2-1; size: .; D: TRBD2; CDR3: CASSLTSISYNEQFF; DNA: TGCGCCAGCAGTCTGACTAGCATCTCCTACAATGAGCAGTTCTTC
V: TRBV5-4; J: TRBJ1-4; size: .; D: .; CDR3: CASSTQGIVSNEKLFF; DNA: TGTGCCAGCAGCACACAGGGCATCGTCAGTAATGAAAAACTGTTTTTT
V: TRBV6-6; J: TRBJ1-2; size: .; D: .; CDR3: CASRLGTSGYGYTF; DNA: TGTGCCAGCAGACTAGGGACTTCGGGGTATGGCTACACCTTC
V: TRBV30; J: TRBJ2-7; size: .; D: TRBD2; CDR3: CAWSSGRAYEQYF; DNA: TGTGCCTGGAGTAGCGGGAGGGCCTACGAGCAGTACTTC
V: TRBV15; J: TRBJ2-5; size: .; D: TRBD2; CDR3: CATSRDRASGSETQYF; DNA: TGTGCCACCAGCAGAGATCGCGCTAGCGGGAGTGAGACCCAGTACTTC
V: TRBV2; J: TRBJ2-2; size: .; D: TRBD1; CDR3: CASSQGQGGMRELFF; DNA: TGTGCCAGCAGTCAAGGACAGGGGGGGATGAGGGAGCTGTTTTTT
V: TRBV5-1; J: TRBJ1-6; size: .; D: .; CDR3: CASSLGANSPLHF; DNA: TGCGCCAGCAGCTTGGGGGCCAATTCACCCCTCCACTTT
V: TRBV11-3; J: TRBJ1-4; size: .; D: .; CDR3: CASSYLTNEKLFF; DNA: TGTGCCAGCAGCTACCTGACTAATGAAAAACTGTTTTTT
V: TRBV25-1; J: TRBJ2-7; size: .; D: .; CDR3: CASSGSRDFYSYEQYF; DNA: TGTGCCAGCAGTGGCTCCCGGGACTTTTACTCCTACGAGCAGTACTTC
V: TRBV30; J: TRBJ2-7; size: .; D: .; CDR3: CAWTEGGLLYEQYF; DNA: TGTGCCTGGACCGAAGGGGGACTCCTCTACGAGCAGTACTTC
V: TRBV5-5; J: TRBJ1-3; size: .; D: .; CDR3: CASSLGPEGNTIYF; DNA: TGTGCCAGCAGCTTGGGGCCTGAAGGGAACACCATATATTTT
V: TRBV15; J: TRBJ2-5; size: once; D: .; CDR3: CATSRDWIGGRDLAKETQYF; DNA: TGTGCCACCAGCAGAGATTGGATTGGAGGCCGGGACCTGGCGAAAGAGACCCAGTACTTC
V: TRBV27; J: TRBJ1-5; size: .; D: .; CDR3: CASIPRGPYSNQPQHF; DNA: TGTGCCAGCATTCCCCGGGGCCCTTATAGCAATCAGCCCCAGCATTTT
V: TRBV5-1; J: TRBJ2-1; size: .; D: .; CDR3: CASSLGTNRHNEQFF; DNA: TGCGCCAGCAGCTTGGGGACTAACAGACACAATGAGCAGTTCTTC
V: TRBV4-3; J: TRBJ1-2; size: few; D: .; CDR3: CASSQVQDTNYGYTF; DNA: TGCGCCAGCAGCCAAGTTCAGGACACTAACTATGGCTACACCTTC
V: TRBV28; J: TRBJ2-3; size: .; D: .; CDR3: CASSPPTSTDTQYF; DNA: TGTGCCAGCAGTCCCCCAACTAGCACAGATACGCAGTATTTT